This TCR beta chain was retrieved from a study of blood T cell repertoires in COVID-19. V lost 4 bases to trimming and J lost 8 bases, with 18 bases between them. Germline V gives CDR1 SGHRS, CDR2 YFSETQ. This CDR3 spans 15 amino acids. TCRdb keeps only in-frame clones here, not all; method: immunoSEQ multiplex PCR. The repertoire has around 25,000 clones, roughly 73% of them found once; the top ten carry around 19%. The chain combines TRBV5-1 with TRBJ1-4; D is unresolved. The sequenced sample was peripheral blood. This TCR derives from a human donor in a cohort sampled during active or convalescent COVID-19. In nucleotides, the CDR3 is TGCGCCAGCAGCCTAGGAGGTGGAGGAAAAGAAAAACTGTTTTTT. It translates to CASSLGGGGKEKLFF.